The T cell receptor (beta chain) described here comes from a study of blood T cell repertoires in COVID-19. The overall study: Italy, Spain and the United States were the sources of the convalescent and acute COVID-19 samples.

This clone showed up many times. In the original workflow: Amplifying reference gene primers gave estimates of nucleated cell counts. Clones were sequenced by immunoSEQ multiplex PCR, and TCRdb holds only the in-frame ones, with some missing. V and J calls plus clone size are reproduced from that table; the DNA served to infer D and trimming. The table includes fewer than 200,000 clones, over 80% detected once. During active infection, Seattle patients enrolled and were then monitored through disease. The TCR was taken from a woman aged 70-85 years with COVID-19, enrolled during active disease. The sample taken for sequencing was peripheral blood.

This chain's CDR3 is CASSLGDEQYF. The CDR3 DNA reads as TGTGCCAGCAGCTTGGGAGACGAGCAGTACTTC. The V call is TRBV5-6, the J call TRBJ2-7, with unresolved D. V gave up 0 bases and J gave up 5 bases, with 3 bases separating them. CDR3 length: 11 residues. Per germline, CDR1 SGHDT and CDR2 YYEEEE.